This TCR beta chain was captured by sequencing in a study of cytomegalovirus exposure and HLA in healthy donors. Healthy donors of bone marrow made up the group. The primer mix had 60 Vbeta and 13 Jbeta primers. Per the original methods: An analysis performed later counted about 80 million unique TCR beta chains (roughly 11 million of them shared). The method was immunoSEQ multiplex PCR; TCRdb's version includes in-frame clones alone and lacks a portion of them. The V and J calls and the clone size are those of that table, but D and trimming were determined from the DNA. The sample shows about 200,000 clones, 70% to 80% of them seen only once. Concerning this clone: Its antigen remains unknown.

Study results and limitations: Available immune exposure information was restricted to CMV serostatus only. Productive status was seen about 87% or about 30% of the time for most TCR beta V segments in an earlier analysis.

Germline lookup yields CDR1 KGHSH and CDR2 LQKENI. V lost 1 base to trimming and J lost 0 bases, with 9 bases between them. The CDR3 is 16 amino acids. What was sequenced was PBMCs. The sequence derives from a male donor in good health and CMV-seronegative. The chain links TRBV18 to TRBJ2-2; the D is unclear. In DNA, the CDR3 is TGTGCCAGCTCACCACAGGCGGTCACGAACACCGGGGAGCTGTTTTTT. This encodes CASSPQAVTNTGELFF.